The 30 T cell receptor beta chains given below trace back to one sample, sequenced in a study of OX40 agonist ivuxolimab in advanced cancers. Assay used: immunoSEQ multiplex PCR; TCRdb lists only in-frame clones, some missing. The top ten hold 0.55% of the sample, which has about 120,000 clones, roughly nine tenths seen once. This material consisted of CD4+ or CD8+ T cells sorted from blood, taken in a trial of the OX40 agonist ivuxolimab. The receptors derive from an adult with an advanced solid tumor such as melanoma, head and neck, liver or kidney cancer.

CDR3 in amino acids: CASSLSPLGAKNIQYF. The CDR3 DNA follows: TGTGCCAGCAGCTTGTCTCCGTTGGGAGCCAAAAACATTCAGTACTTC. This sequence joins TRBV5-5 and TRBJ2-4; D not certain. CDR1 is SGHKS and CDR2 is YYEKEE in the germline V gene (reference sequence). The CDR3 has 16 amino acids. V dropped 1 base and J dropped 0 bases, with 11 bases sitting between them.

This chain connects TRBV9 to TRBJ1-3, with TRBD1 matching 7 bases. CDR1 and CDR2 (germline): SGDLS, YYNGEE. Trimming removed 3 bases from V and 4 bases from J; junction bases left unmatched: 7. This CDR3 has 15 amino acids. CDR3 sequence: CASSARQGSGNTIYF. In DNA form, the CDR3 reads TGTGCCAGCAGCGCCCGACAGGGATCAGGAAACACCATATATTTT.

The chain employs TRBV10-1 and TRBJ2-1; 14 bases fit TRBD2. V gave up 0 bases and J gave up 4 bases; unmatched junction bases: 5. Germline CDR1 reads WNHNN; CDR2 reads SYGVQD (reference sequence). The CDR3 contains 18 residues. CDR3 sequence: CASSESPTSGGAYNEQFF. The CDR3 region has the DNA TGCGCCAGCAGTGAGTCGCCGACTAGCGGGGGGGCATACAATGAGCAGTTCTTC.

This chain uses TRBV5-1 with TRBJ2-4; D ambiguous. The CDR3 is made up of 15 amino acids. V shed 0 bases and J shed 6 bases, with 13 bases lying between them. Germline-derived CDR1 and CDR2 are SGHRS and YFSETQ. For the CDR3, the DNA is TGCGCCAGCAGCTTGGTAGCTAACATCGGAAACATTCAGTACTTC. Translation: CASSLVANIGNIQYF.

For the CDR3, the DNA is TGTGCCAGCAGCCAGCAGGGGAAGTACGACACCATATATTTT. Its protein is CASSQQGKYDTIYF. The V gene is TRBV7-8, the J gene TRBJ1-3; maybe TRBD1 (6 bases). The CDR3 is 14 amino acids. The V end lost 5 bases, the J end lost 8 bases, and 16 bases lay between the germline ends. From germline, CDR1 is SGHVS and CDR2 FQNEAQ. Supplemented by reference TRBV7-8 and TRBJ1-3, the full variable domain reads GAGVSQSPRYKVAKRGQDVALRCDPISGHVSLFWYQQALGQGPEFLTYFQNEAQLDKSGLPSDRFFAERPEGSVSTLKIQRTQQEDSAVYLCASSQQGKYDTIYFGEGSWLTVV.

V is TRBV28 and J is TRBJ1-5; TRBD1 is a possible D gene (5 bases). Trimming stripped 3 bases from V and 0 bases from J, with 9 bases between. The CDR3 covers 15 residues. Per germline, CDR1 MDHEN and CDR2 SYDVKM. CDR3 bases: TGTGCCAGCAGTTTGTCAGGGATTAGCAATCAGCCCCAGCATTTT. Translation gives CASSLSGISNQPQHF. Variable domain in full (rest from reference TRBV28 and TRBJ1-5): DVKVTQSSRYLVKRTGEKVFLECVQDMDHENMFWYRQDPGLGLRLIYFSYDVKMKEKGDIPEGYSVSREKKERFSLILESASTNQTSMYLCASSLSGISNQPQHFGDGTRLSIL.

The V and J genes are TRBV19 and TRBJ2-5; D unclear. Germline values: CDR1 LNHDA, CDR2 SQIVND (reference sequence). V was pared by 5 bases and J by 2 bases, with 12 bases between. This CDR3 has 14 amino acids. CDR3 DNA: TGTGCCAGTAGTCTGACTGCGGATCAAGAGACCCAGTACTTC. This gives the protein CASSLTADQETQYF.

The V gene is TRBV4-3, the J gene TRBJ1-2, with D tentatively TRBD1 (6 bases). The CDR3 is 15 amino acids. V was trimmed by 1 base and J by 1 base, leaving 10 bases between them. Germline V CDR1 and CDR2: LGHNA, YSLEER. The CDR3: CASSQGPGDNYGYTF. Here the CDR3 DNA reads TGCGCCAGCAGCCAAGGTCCAGGGGATAACTATGGCTACACCTTC.

The chain combines TRBV7-3 with TRBJ2-1; 9 bases align to TRBD1. Germline V gene data show CDR1 as SGHTA and CDR2 as FQGTGA. The CDR3 consists of 15 residues. V lost 5 bases to trimming and J lost 4 bases; unmatched junction nucleotides: 6. DNA for the CDR3: TGTGCCAGCAGCGTCGGACAGGGGCCTTACAATGAGCAGTTCTTC. It yields the protein CASSVGQGPYNEQFF.

The chain is built from TRBV15 and TRBJ1-1; D is ambiguous. The germline V gene encodes CDR1 LNHNV and CDR2 YYDKDF (reference sequence). This CDR3 is built from 15 residues. The ends were cut back, 5 bases at V and 5 bases at J, with 18 bases in the middle. CDR3 in amino acids: CATSLGGIVGTEAFF. The CDR3 coding sequence is TGTGCCACCAGCCTAGGTGGCATAGTTGGGACTGAAGCTTTCTTT.

This chain links TRBV28 with TRBJ2-5; D ambiguous. The germline V gene has CDR1 MDHEN and CDR2 SYDVKM. Trimming stripped 7 bases from V and 1 base from J, with 10 bases between. This CDR3 comprises 13 residues. This CDR3 reads CASTTPPQETQYF. CDR3 sequence (DNA): TGTGCCAGCACTACCCCGCCCCAAGAGACCCAGTACTTC.

V usage is TRBV7-9 and J usage is TRBJ1-5; D gene unclear. The V end was cut by 5 bases, the J end by 2 bases, with 16 bases between. Germline lookup yields CDR1 SEHNR and CDR2 FQNEAQ (reference sequence). The CDR3 contains 16 residues. The CDR3 here is CASSPGEEVGNQPQHF. The CDR3 DNA follows: TGTGCCAGCAGCCCCGGCGAGGAGGTCGGCAATCAGCCCCAGCATTTT.

The chain combines TRBV5-6 with TRBJ1-2; TRBD1 matches at 9 bases. The CDR3 consists of 14 residues. Germline V gives CDR1 SGHDT, CDR2 YYEEEE. The junction had 7 bases not matched to a gene; V was cut back by 3 bases and J by 7 bases. The CDR3 sequence is CASSSDRGLFGYTF. CDR3 bases: TGTGCCAGCAGCTCGGACAGGGGTTTGTTTGGCTACACCTTC.

The chain recombines TRBV28 with TRBJ1-1, with TRBD1 matching over 8 bases. The ends lost 6 bases at V and 2 bases at J; junction bases unmatched: 5. The germline V gene encodes CDR1 MDHEN and CDR2 SYDVKM. This CDR3 spans 14 amino acids. The CDR3 nucleotides read TGTGCCAGCAGATCGGGACAGGCCAACACTGAAGCTTTCTTT. This sequence encodes CASRSGQANTEAFF.

This chain joins TRBV7-3 and TRBJ2-3; TRBD2 agrees at 7 bases. With V trimmed by 7 bases and J by 3 bases, 4 bases remained unmatched. Germline values: CDR1 SGHTA, CDR2 FQGTGA. This CDR3 is built from 13 residues. The CDR3 is CASIVGGTDTQYF. The CDR3 region has the DNA TGTGCCAGCATAGTCGGGGGGACAGATACGCAGTATTTT.

The V gene is TRBV11-3, the J gene TRBJ2-2; D possibly matches TRBD1 or TRBD2 (5 bases each). The V gene's germline CDR1 is SGHNT and CDR2 YENEEA. This CDR3 is built from 18 residues. The germline V and J ends were trimmed by 0 bases and 0 bases, with 14 bases remaining between them. The CDR3 DNA reads TGTGCCAGCAGCTTAGACCGGGACGGACACGCGAACACCGGGGAGCTGTTTTTT. Protein: CASSLDRDGHANTGELFF.

The V gene is TRBV11-2, the J gene TRBJ1-6; no clear D gene. CDR1 and CDR2 (germline): SGHAT, FQNNGV. V lost 2 bases to trimming and J lost 0 bases, with 8 bases between them. This CDR3 spans 16 amino acids. In DNA, the CDR3 is TGTGCCAGCAGCTTAAGATTTTCCTCCTATAATTCACCCCTCCACTTT. Amino acid sequence: CASSLRFSSYNSPLHF.

CDR3 residues: CASSLAGLGNQPQHF. In DNA, the CDR3 is TGTGCCAGCAGCTTAGCTGGGTTAGGCAATCAGCCCCAGCATTTT. This rearrangement joins TRBV11-2 to TRBJ1-5; D is uncertain. CDR1 is SGHAT, CDR2 FQNNGV, per germline. V was trimmed by 1 base and J by 2 bases, leaving 9 bases between them. CDR3 length: 15 residues.

The chain employs TRBV7-9 and TRBJ1-2; D is unclear. Trimming pared 5 bases from V and 5 bases from J, leaving 18 bases between. CDR3 length: 15 residues. CDR1 SEHNR and CDR2 FQNEAQ come from the germline V gene (reference sequence). CDR3 nucleotide sequence: TGTGCCAGCAGCCCCGAGCCGGGGTTGGGGTATGGCTACACCTTC. It yields the protein CASSPEPGLGYGYTF.

V gene TRBV6-5 combines with J gene TRBJ1-2; D ambiguous. Germline V lookup: CDR1 MNHEY, CDR2 SVGAGI. Trimming took off 0 bases at V and 2 bases at J, with 7 bases between the two ends. This CDR3 has 14 amino acids. Here the CDR3 reads CASSYSIANYGYTF. CDR3 coding DNA: TGTGCCAGCAGTTACTCGATAGCCAACTATGGCTACACCTTC.

Comments on this clone: Other DNA variants within this sample encode the same CDR3. The J gene is TRBJ1-6, the V gene TRBV30; no definite D call. This CDR3 has 14 amino acids. V lost 0 bases and J 8 bases, leaving 11 bases between the germline ends. Germline V gene lookup returns CDR1 GTSNPN and CDR2 SVGIG (reference sequence). DNA for the CDR3: TGTGCCTGGAGTGTATTGGATGGAGATTCACCCCTCCACTTT. It specifies CAWSVLDGDSPLHF.

The chain is built from TRBV2 and TRBJ1-1; TRBD1 matches at 11 bases. The ends lost 3 bases at V and 5 bases at J; junction bases unmatched: 8. Germline V CDR1 and CDR2: SNHLY, FYNNEI. This CDR3 comprises 16 residues. CDR3 coding DNA: TGTGCCAGCAGTGACGGGACAGGGGGTTTGGGAACTGAAGCTTTCTTT. This codes for CASSDGTGGLGTEAFF.

This chain joins TRBV12-5 and TRBJ1-3; 9 nucleotides align to TRBD1. The CDR3 runs 16 residues. Germline assignment: CDR1 LGHNT and CDR2 FRNRAP. With V trimmed by 1 base and J by 4 bases, 5 bases remained unmatched. CDR3 residues: CASGLDQGQGGNTIYF. Here the CDR3 DNA reads TGTGCTAGTGGTTTGGATCAGGGACAGGGAGGAAACACCATATATTTT.

This chain links TRBV7-8 with TRBJ2-3; no clear D. V gave up 6 bases and J gave up 2 bases, with 15 bases separating them. The CDR3 is 15 amino acids. From germline, CDR1 is SGHVS and CDR2 FQNEAQ. DNA of the CDR3: TGTGCCAGCAGAGTAGGTCCCTTTCCCACAGATACGCAGTATTTT. This encodes CASRVGPFPTDTQYF.

The count of this clone is one. The chain carries TRBV2 and TRBJ2-2; D might be TRBD2 (5 bases). This CDR3 spans 15 amino acids. Germline CDR1 and CDR2: SNHLY and FYNNEI. V lost 4 bases, J lost 0 bases, and 9 bases lay in between. The CDR3, as DNA: TGTGCCAGCAGTGTCCTAGCAGCGAACACCGGGGAGCTGTTTTTT. Its translation is CASSVLAANTGELFF.

The rearrangement links TRBV19 to TRBJ2-7; 8 bases line up with TRBD1. Germline lookup yields CDR1 LNHDA and CDR2 SQIVND (reference sequence). V was clipped by 10 bases and J by 3 bases; unmatched bases: 2. The length of the CDR3 is 11 residues. Here the CDR3 DNA reads TGTGCCACAGGACAGGGCTACGAGCAGTACTTC. This codes for CATGQGYEQYF. Full variable domain (outside the CDR3, taken from reference TRBV19 and TRBJ2-7): DGGITQSPKYLFRKEGQNVTLSCEQNLNHDAMYWYRQDPGQGLRLIYYSQIVNDFQKGDIAEGYSVSREKKESFPLTVTSAQKNPTAFYLCATGQGYEQYFGPGTRLTVT.

CDR3 sequence (DNA): TGTGCCAGTGGACAGGGACAAGCACCTAATCAGCCCCAGCATTTT. Its protein product is CASGQGQAPNQPQHF. The rearrangement links TRBV19 to TRBJ1-5; TRBD1 aligns across 8 bases. V lost 8 bases, J lost 4 bases, and 10 bases stayed unmatched. CDR1 and CDR2 (germline): LNHDA, SQIVND (reference sequence). This CDR3 has 15 amino acids.

The rearrangement joins TRBV6-5 to TRBJ2-7; D remains ambiguous. Germline-derived CDR1 and CDR2 are MNHEY and SVGAGI. V lost 2 bases to trimming and J lost 3 bases, with 11 bases between them. This CDR3 comprises 14 residues. The CDR3 region has the DNA TGTGCCAGCAGTTACCTCGGGCCTGACTACGAGCAGTACTTC. Encoded protein: CASSYLGPDYEQYF.

This clone was seen only once. The rearrangement links TRBV5-1 to TRBJ1-1, with D perhaps TRBD1 (5 bases). The germline V gene has CDR1 SGHRS and CDR2 YFSETQ. Trimming took off 4 bases at V and 2 bases at J, with 9 bases between the two ends. The CDR3 runs to 13 residues. CDR3 sequence: CASSPDSNTEAFF. CDR3 nucleotides: TGCGCCAGCAGCCCCGACAGCAACACTGAAGCTTTCTTT.

V gene TRBV28 combines with J gene TRBJ2-7; the match to TRBD2 covers 7 bases. Germline trimming cut 5 bases from V and 2 bases from J; bases unmatched to any gene: 9. The CDR3 sequence is 15 residues long. CDR1 MDHEN and CDR2 SYDVKM come from the germline V gene. This chain's CDR3 is CASSPTAGLTYEQYF. DNA of the CDR3: TGTGCCAGCAGTCCAACAGCGGGGCTTACCTACGAGCAGTACTTC.